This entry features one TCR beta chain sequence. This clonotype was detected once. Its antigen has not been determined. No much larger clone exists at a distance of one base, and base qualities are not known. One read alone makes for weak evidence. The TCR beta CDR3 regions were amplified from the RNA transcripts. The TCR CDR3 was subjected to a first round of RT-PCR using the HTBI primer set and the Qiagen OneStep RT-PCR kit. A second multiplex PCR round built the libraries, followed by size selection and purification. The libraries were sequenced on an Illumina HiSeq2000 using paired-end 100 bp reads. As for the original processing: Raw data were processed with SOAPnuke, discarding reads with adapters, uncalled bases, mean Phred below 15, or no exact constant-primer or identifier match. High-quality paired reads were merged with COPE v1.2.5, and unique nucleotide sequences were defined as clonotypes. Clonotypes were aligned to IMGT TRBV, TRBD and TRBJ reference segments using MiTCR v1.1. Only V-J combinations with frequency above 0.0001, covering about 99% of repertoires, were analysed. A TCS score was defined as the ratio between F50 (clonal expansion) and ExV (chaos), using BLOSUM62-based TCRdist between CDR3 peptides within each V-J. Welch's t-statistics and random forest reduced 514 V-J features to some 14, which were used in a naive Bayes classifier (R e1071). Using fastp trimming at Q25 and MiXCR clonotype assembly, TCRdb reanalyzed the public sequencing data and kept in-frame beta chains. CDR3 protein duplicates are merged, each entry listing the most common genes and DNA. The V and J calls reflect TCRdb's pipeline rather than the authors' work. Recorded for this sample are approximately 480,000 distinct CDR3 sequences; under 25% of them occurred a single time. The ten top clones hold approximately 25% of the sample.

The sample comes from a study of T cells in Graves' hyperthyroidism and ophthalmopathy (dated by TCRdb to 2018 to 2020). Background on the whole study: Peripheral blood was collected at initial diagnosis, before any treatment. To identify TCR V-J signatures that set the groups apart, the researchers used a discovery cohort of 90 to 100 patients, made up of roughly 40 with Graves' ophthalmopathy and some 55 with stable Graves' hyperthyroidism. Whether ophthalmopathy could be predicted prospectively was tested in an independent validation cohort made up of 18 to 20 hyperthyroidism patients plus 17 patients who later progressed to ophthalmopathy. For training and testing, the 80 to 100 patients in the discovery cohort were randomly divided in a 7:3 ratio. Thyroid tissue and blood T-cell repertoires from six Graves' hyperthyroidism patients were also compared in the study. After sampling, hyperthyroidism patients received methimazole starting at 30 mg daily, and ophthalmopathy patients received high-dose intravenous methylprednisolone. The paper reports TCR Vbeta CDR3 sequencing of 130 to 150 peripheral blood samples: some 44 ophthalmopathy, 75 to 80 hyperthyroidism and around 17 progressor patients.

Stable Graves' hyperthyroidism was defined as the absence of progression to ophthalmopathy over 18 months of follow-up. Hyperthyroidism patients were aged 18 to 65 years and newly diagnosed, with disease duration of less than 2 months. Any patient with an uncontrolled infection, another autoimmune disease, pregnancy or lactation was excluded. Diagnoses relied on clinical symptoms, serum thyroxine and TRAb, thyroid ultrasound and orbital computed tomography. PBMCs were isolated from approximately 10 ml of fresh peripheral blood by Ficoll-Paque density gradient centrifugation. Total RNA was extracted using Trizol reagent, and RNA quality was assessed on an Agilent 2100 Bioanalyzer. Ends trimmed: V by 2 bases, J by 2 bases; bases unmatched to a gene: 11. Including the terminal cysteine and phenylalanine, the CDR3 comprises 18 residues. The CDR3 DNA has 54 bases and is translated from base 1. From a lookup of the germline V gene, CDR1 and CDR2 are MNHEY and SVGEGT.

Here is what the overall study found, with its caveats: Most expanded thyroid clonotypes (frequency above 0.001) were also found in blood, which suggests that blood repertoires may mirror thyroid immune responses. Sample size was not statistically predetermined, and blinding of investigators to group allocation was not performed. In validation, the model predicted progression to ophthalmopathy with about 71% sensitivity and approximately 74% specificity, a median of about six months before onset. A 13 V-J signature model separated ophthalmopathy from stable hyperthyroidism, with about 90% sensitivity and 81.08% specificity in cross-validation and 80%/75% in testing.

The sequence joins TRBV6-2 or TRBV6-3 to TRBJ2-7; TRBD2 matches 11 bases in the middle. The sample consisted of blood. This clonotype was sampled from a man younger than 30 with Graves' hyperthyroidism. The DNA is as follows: TGTGCCAGCAGTTACCAGCCGTTACTAGCGGGGGAAGCCTACGAGCAGTACTTC. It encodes CASSYQPLLAGEAYEQYF.